The sequence of this TCR beta chain was determined in a study of identical twins' blood T cells. Points from the study as a whole: Twins reportedly had markedly more similar V usage than unrelated donors, even among out-of-frame TCRbeta clonotypes.

The CDR3 spans 13 residues. Germline lookup yields CDR1 DFQATT and CDR2 SNEGSKA (reference sequence). V was pared by 3 bases and J by 5 bases, with 6 bases of the junction left unmatched. A single record per CDR3 protein comes from TCRdb applying MiXCR to the 5' RACE reads. The data show a few hundred thousand distinct CDR3 sequences, more than 25% seen once. A few counts support this clonotype. Antigen: not known. The TCR comes from a woman between 18 and 50 years old in good health. The specimen sequenced was PBMCs. This chain joins TRBV20-1 and TRBJ1-1, with 7 nucleotides matching TRBD1. The CDR3 protein is CSARGDRRTEAFF. DNA for the CDR3: TGCAGTGCTAGGGGGGACAGAAGGACTGAAGCTTTCTTT.